This passage covers 10 T cell receptor beta chains from one sample sequenced in a study of blood T cell repertoires in COVID-19 (dated by TCRdb to 2020 to 2021). The library came from the immunoSEQ multiplex PCR assay. The table was pulled from immuneACCESS by TCRdb, which kept in-frame rearrangements only. Such tables lose some clones; where checked, under half of the loss comes from unresolved V genes, and the rest has no known cause. This sample holds 270,000 or so clones; 70% to 90% were observed only once. The ten largest account for about 3% of the sample. Sequenced material: peripheral blood. Receptors originate from a woman aged 25 to 39 with active or convalescent COVID-19.

The chain links TRBV9 to TRBJ2-1; 10 bases map to TRBD2. The CDR3 runs to 16 residues. Germline CDR1 is SGDLS and CDR2 is YYNGEE. Germline trimming cut 0 bases from V and 9 bases from J; bases unmatched to any gene: 9. CDR3 in amino acids: CASSVGSGGAKTEQFF. For the CDR3, the DNA is TGTGCCAGCAGCGTAGGAAGCGGGGGGGCCAAAACTGAGCAGTTCTTC.

The chain has TRBV12-5 and TRBJ2-1; no reliable D call. The germline V gene has CDR1 LGHNT and CDR2 FRNRAP. V lost 6 bases and J 7 bases, leaving 7 bases between the germline ends. CDR3 length: 11 residues. The CDR3 loop is CASGHGNEQFF. As DNA, the CDR3 is TGTGCTAGTGGGCACGGGAATGAGCAGTTCTTC.

The chain employs TRBV28 and TRBJ1-6, with TRBD1 matching 8 bases. Germline loops: CDR1 MDHEN, CDR2 SYDVKM. The CDR3 is made up of 16 amino acids. Losses at the gene ends were 5 bases for V and 10 bases for J; bases not matched to a gene: 13. This chain's CDR3 is CASSDTGGWRGSPLHF. Written as DNA, the CDR3 is TGTGCCAGCAGTGACACAGGGGGATGGCGAGGGTCACCCCTCCACTTT.

The rearrangement uses TRBV6-1 and TRBJ2-2; D possibly corresponds to TRBD2 (5 bases). Germline loops: CDR1 MNHNS, CDR2 SASEGT. Trimming cost V 2 bases and J 0 bases, with 10 bases left between them. The CDR3 runs 16 residues. CDR3 sequence (DNA): TGTGCCAGCAGTGAAACGAGGGCGACGAACACCGGGGAGCTGTTTTTT. This codes for CASSETRATNTGELFF.

The DNA of the CDR3 is TGTGCCAGCAGGGGACAGCCTGGTCAGCCCCAGCATTTT. Encoded protein: CASRGQPGQPQHF. The chain uses TRBV25-1 and TRBJ1-5; 7 nucleotides match TRBD1. Germline CDR1 reads MGHDK; CDR2 reads SYGVNS. Losses at the gene ends were 6 bases for V and 6 bases for J; bases not matched to a gene: 5. The CDR3 length is 13 residues. The full variable domain, its missing parts supplied by reference TRBV25-1 and TRBJ1-5, is EADIYQTPRYLVIGTGKKITLECSQTMGHDKMYWYQQDPGMELHLIHYSYGVNSTEKGDLSSESTVSRIRTEHFPLTLESARPSHTSQYLCASRGQPGQPQHFGDGTRLSIL.

J is TRBJ1-1 and V is TRBV7-9, with D hard to call. Germline V gene lookup returns CDR1 SEHNR and CDR2 FQNEAQ (reference sequence). The V gene lost 2 bases and the J gene lost 1 base, with 8 bases spanning the gap. The CDR3 extends over 14 amino acids. The CDR3 loop reads CASSLWSGNTEAFF. CDR3 in DNA: TGTGCCAGCAGCTTATGGAGTGGGAACACTGAAGCTTTCTTT.

The gene calls are TRBV7-8 and TRBJ2-7, with 13 bases identical to TRBD2. Trimming took 4 bases from V and 0 from J; bases not matched to a gene: 9. Looked up from germline, CDR1 is SGHVS and CDR2 is FQNEAQ. This CDR3 contains 18 residues. CDR3 sequence (DNA): TGTGCCAGCAGCTATCAGACTAGCGGGGGGATTATCTCCTACGAGCAGTACTTC. Amino acid sequence: CASSYQTSGGIISYEQYF.

This chain joins TRBV6-2 or TRBV6-3 and TRBJ2-1, with D possibly matching TRBD1 (6 bases). This CDR3 region has 14 residues. The ends were cut back, 5 bases at V and 4 bases at J, with 12 bases in the middle. Germline CDR1 MNHEY, CDR2 SVGEGT. This CDR3 reads CASSLDRIYNEQFF. The CDR3 nucleotides read TGTGCCAGCAGTCTTGACAGGATATACAATGAGCAGTTCTTC.

Notes on this clone: Distinct nucleotide sequences in the sample also encode this CDR3. The chain carries TRBV15 and TRBJ1-3, with D uncertain. V was shortened by 1 base and J by 0 bases, with 10 bases between the two germline ends. This CDR3 has 16 residues. The V gene's germline CDR1 is LNHNV and CDR2 YYDKDF (reference sequence). CDR3 nucleotides: TGTGCCACCAGCAGAGGAGGAGGTGCCTCTGGAAACACCATATATTTT. Amino acid sequence: CATSRGGGASGNTIYF.

V usage is TRBV9 and J usage is TRBJ2-5; the D is unclear. CDR1 is SGDLS and CDR2 is YYNGEE in the germline V gene. CDR3 length equals 14 residues. The ends were cut back, 0 bases at V and 3 bases at J, with 9 bases in the middle. The CDR3 is CASSVAPAEETQYF. CDR3 bases: TGTGCCAGCAGCGTAGCCCCCGCGGAAGAGACCCAGTACTTC.